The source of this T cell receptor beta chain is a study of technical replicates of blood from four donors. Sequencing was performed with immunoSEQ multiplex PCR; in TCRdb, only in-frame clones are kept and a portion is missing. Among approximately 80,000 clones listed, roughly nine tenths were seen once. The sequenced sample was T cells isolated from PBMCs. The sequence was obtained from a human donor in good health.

The CDR3 DNA is TGTGCCTGGAGTGTAGGGGACAGGGAGACTGAAGCTTTCTTT. It specifies CAWSVGDRETEAFF. The chain employs TRBV30 and TRBJ1-1, with TRBD1 matching 9 bases. Germline values: CDR1 GTSNPN, CDR2 SVGIG (reference sequence). V dropped 0 bases and J dropped 5; count of bases not matched to a gene: 4. The CDR3 is 14 residues long.